These 16 T cell receptor beta chains share one sample of origin, sequenced in a study of cytomegalovirus exposure and HLA in healthy donors. The repertoire was sequenced with immunoSEQ multiplex PCR; TCRdb's copy has only in-frame clones and lacks some. Here the sample spans about 360,000 clones, 86% being singletons. Sequences were obtained from PBMCs. The source of these receptors is a woman aged 18 to 35 in good health and CMV-seronegative.

V is TRBV30 and J is TRBJ2-2, with TRBD2 matching 8 bases. The CDR3 sequence is 15 residues long. Germline CDR1 reads GTSNPN; CDR2 reads SVGIG (reference sequence). V lost 4 bases and J lost 3; bases outside the gene matches: 7. CDR3 loop: CAWMSGTSDTGELFF. The CDR3 DNA follows: TGTGCCTGGATGTCAGGGACTAGTGACACCGGGGAGCTGTTTTTT.

This clone has just one count. This sequence joins TRBV9 and TRBJ1-5; 8 bases agree with TRBD1. The CDR3 is made up of 15 amino acids. Germline trimming cut 3 bases from V and 4 bases from J; bases unmatched to any gene: 6. The germline V gene has CDR1 SGDLS and CDR2 YYNGEE. CDR3 region: CASSATQGGNQPQHF. Here the CDR3 DNA reads TGTGCCAGCAGCGCCACACAGGGGGGAAATCAGCCCCAGCATTTT.

The rearrangement links TRBV6-1 to TRBJ1-6, with TRBD1 identical over 7 bases. The CDR3 length is 13 residues. Trimming removed 7 bases from V and 7 bases from J; junction bases left unmatched: 4. CDR1 and CDR2 from the germline V gene are MNHNS and SASEGT. The CDR3 is CASTDRENSPLHF. CDR3 coding DNA: TGTGCCAGCACCGACAGGGAGAATTCACCCCTCCACTTT.

The V gene is TRBV27, the J gene TRBJ2-1; TRBD2 agrees at 8 bases. Trimming removed 3 bases from V and 8 bases from J; junction bases left unmatched: 18. CDR1 and CDR2 (germline): MNHEY, SMNVEV (reference sequence). This CDR3 contains 18 residues. The CDR3 coding sequence is TGTGCCAGCAGTTTCCTTAGCGGGATCGGACGACCGACAGATGAGCAGTTCTTC. It is translated as CASSFLSGIGRPTDEQFF.

V gene TRBV4-2 combines with J gene TRBJ1-4, with 7 positions matching TRBD1. The CDR3 is 15 residues long. Unmatched junction bases numbered 9, after V lost 5 bases and J lost 6 bases. CDR1 LGHNA and CDR2 YNFKEQ come from the germline V gene. The CDR3 DNA reads TGTGCCAGCAGCGCGAACAGGGGCACGGATGAAAAACTGTTTTTT. Its protein product is CASSANRGTDEKLFF.

V is TRBV7-8 and J is TRBJ2-7, with D maybe TRBD1 (7 bases). V shed 1 base and J shed 3 bases, with 19 bases lying between them. Germline CDR1 and CDR2: SGHVS and FQNEAQ. The CDR3 is 17 amino acids. CDR3 coding DNA: TGTGCCAGCAGCTTAGTCCCTGGCAGGGGGGATTTCTACGAGCAGTACTTC. As protein: CASSLVPGRGDFYEQYF.

V and J are TRBV7-6 and TRBJ2-5; a possible D gene is TRBD1 (5 bases). CDR1 and CDR2 (germline): SGHVS, FNYEAQ. V was shortened by 6 bases and J by 5 bases, with 22 bases between the two germline ends. The CDR3 is made up of 16 amino acids. The CDR3 DNA sequence: TGTGCCAGCAGTCCGGTCTACAGGAAGGAAGGCGAGACCCAGTACTTC. It is translated as CASSPVYRKEGETQYF.

The gene calls are TRBV28 and TRBJ1-1, with D tentatively TRBD1 (5 bases). V was clipped by 1 base and J by 0 bases, with 6 bases between them. Per the germline V gene, CDR1 is MDHEN and CDR2 is SYDVKM. The CDR3 runs to 14 residues. This CDR3 reads CASSLSGVNTEAFF. In DNA form, the CDR3 reads TGTGCCAGCAGTTTATCGGGGGTGAACACTGAAGCTTTCTTT.

J is TRBJ2-1 and V is TRBV7-8, with 11 bases fitting TRBD2. There are 16 residues in the CDR3. Germline V CDR1 and CDR2: SGHVS, FQNEAQ. Trimming removed 6 bases from V and 6 bases from J; junction bases left unmatched: 10. The CDR3 DNA sequence: TGTGCCAGCAGACCGATAGCGGGGGGGGTCCCCAATGAGCAGTTCTTC. Translation gives CASRPIAGGVPNEQFF.

The chain is built from TRBV6-5 and TRBJ1-1; the D gene is possibly TRBD1 (6 bases). Germline-derived CDR1 and CDR2 are MNHEY and SVGAGI. V was cut by 6 bases and J by 5 bases, with 16 bases left in between. This CDR3 has 14 residues. The CDR3 DNA sequence: TGTGCCAGCAGGGAGCTGGGGGCACGGACTGAAGCTTTCTTT. It yields the protein CASRELGARTEAFF.

The chain employs TRBV7-6 and TRBJ2-3, with a weak D call TRBD2 (6 bases). Trimming cost V 5 bases and J 3 bases, with 9 bases left between them. This CDR3 is 13 amino acids long. CDR1 SGHVS and CDR2 FNYEAQ come from the germline V gene. In DNA form, the CDR3 reads TGTGCCAGCAGCCCCGGGACTACAGATACGCAGTATTTT. Protein: CASSPGTTDTQYF.

V and J are TRBV7-6 and TRBJ2-1, with D possibly matching TRBD1 (6 bases). This CDR3 contains 16 residues. V lost 3 bases and J 5 bases, leaving 17 bases between the germline ends. The V gene's germline CDR1 is SGHVS and CDR2 FNYEAQ. CDR3 nucleotides: TGTGCCAGCAGCTTGGGCAGGGGCCAAGTCCACAATGAGCAGTTCTTC. This sequence encodes CASSLGRGQVHNEQFF.

This sequence joins TRBV7-9 and TRBJ2-3, with 7 bases fitting TRBD2. CDR3 length: 15 residues. Unmatched junction bases numbered 4, after V lost 2 bases and J lost 2 bases. Germline CDR1 reads SEHNR; CDR2 reads FQNEAQ (reference sequence). The CDR3: CASSLWGGYTDTQYF. DNA for the CDR3: TGTGCCAGCAGCTTATGGGGGGGTTACACAGATACGCAGTATTTT.

V usage is TRBV5-1 and J usage is TRBJ2-3; the D gene is possibly TRBD2 (6 bases). CDR3 size: 14 residues. V was clipped by 4 bases and J by 6 bases, with 15 bases between them. Germline V gene sequence: CDR1 SGHRS, CDR2 YFSETQ. CDR3 DNA: TGCGCCAGCAGCCCAGAGCGGGCTACGGATACGCAGTATTTT. The encoded protein is CASSPERATDTQYF.

This chain joins TRBV5-1 and TRBJ1-2; the match to TRBD1 covers 10 bases. The CDR3 length is 15 residues. Per the germline V gene, CDR1 is SGHRS and CDR2 is YFSETQ. J was trimmed by 2 bases and V by 4 bases; bases with no gene match: 5. CDR3 DNA sequence: TGCGCCAGCAGCCCCGGGACAGGGGTCAACTATGGCTACACCTTC. The encoded protein is CASSPGTGVNYGYTF.

The CDR3 nucleotides read TGTGCCAGCAGCCTTAGCGGGAGCTCCTACAATGAGCAGTTCTTC. Amino acid sequence: CASSLSGSSYNEQFF. The chain combines TRBV6-5 with TRBJ2-1; TRBD2 agrees at 9 bases. V shed 6 bases and J 0 bases; nucleotides not matched to a gene: 3. CDR1 is MNHEY and CDR2 is SVGAGI in the germline V gene. This CDR3 has 15 residues.